The text below deals with one TCR beta chain. TCRdb's copy holds only in-frame clones and misses some; the assay was immunoSEQ multiplex PCR. The sample records tens of thousands of clones, around nine tenths being singletons. This record belongs to a study of technical replicates of blood from several donors. Sequencing was done on a sample of PBMCs. The TCR sequence derives from a human donor in good health. Some clones in this sample may be carry-over from other donors' samples.

The CDR3 DNA reads TGTGCCAGCAGCTCAGCCGGGACTAGCGGGCCCTCCTACAATGAGCAGTTCTTC. Protein product: CASSSAGTSGPSYNEQFF. The V call is TRBV7-3, the J call TRBJ2-1; 12 bases map to TRBD2. The ends lost 4 bases at V and 0 bases at J; junction bases unmatched: 7. The germline V gene encodes CDR1 SGHTA and CDR2 FQGTGA. The CDR3 totals 18 residues.